The next 25 T cell receptor beta chains were all read from a single sample in a study of regulatory T cells in long-lasting Graves disease. Time point defined: newly diagnosed GD, antithyroid drugs for less than 3 months. The TCR library was prepared using RNA isolated from PBMCs. According to the study, TCR beta libraries were built with iRepertoire HTBI primers and CDR3-region Arm-PCR. One entry per CDR3 protein, called by TCRdb with MiXCR from the multiplex PCR reads. Among 450,000 to 500,000 distinct CDR3 sequences listed, under 20% were seen once. These data also featured in a second study, about T cells in Graves' hyperthyroidism and ophthalmopathy.

The specimen was peripheral blood mononuclear cells (PBMCs), collected at new diagnosis, from a patient treated with antithyroid drugs. These receptors were obtained from a man in his forties with Graves disease.

The chain uses TRBV3-1 and TRBJ2-7; D is perhaps TRBD1 or TRBD2 (5 bases each). Germline CDR1 LGHDT, CDR2 YNNKEL (reference sequence). The CDR3 has 16 residues. V was shortened by 4 bases and J by 5 bases, with 21 bases between the two germline ends. The CDR3 sequence: CASSRATGALWDEQYF. The CDR3 nucleotides read TGTGCCAGCAGCCGCGCTACCGGGGCCTTATGGGACGAGCAGTACTTC.

This clonotype was found many times. The chain uses TRBV30 and TRBJ2-3, with D unclear. The CDR3 extends over 15 amino acids. In germline, CDR1 is GTSNPN, CDR2 SVGIG (reference sequence). V dropped 3 bases and J dropped 1 base, with 14 bases sitting between them. The CDR3 spells CAWRSTPRGTDTQYF. The CDR3 coding sequence is TGTGCCTGGAGGTCGACACCCCGCGGCACAGATACGCAGTATTTT.

This clonotype was seen ten or more times. This sequence joins TRBV2 and TRBJ2-2, with D unclear. Germline-derived CDR1 and CDR2 are SNHLY and FYNNEI. The CDR3 sequence is 12 residues long. Trimming pared 7 bases from V and 5 bases from J, leaving 8 bases between. CDR3 DNA: TGTGCCAGCACGGCACGGACCGGGGAGCTGTTTTTT. This encodes CASTARTGELFF.

The chain carries TRBV9 and TRBJ2-1, with 8 bases lining up with TRBD2. The germline gives CDR1 SGDLS, CDR2 YYNGEE. There are 16 residues in the CDR3. V lost 0 bases to trimming and J lost 12 bases; unmatched junction nucleotides: 14. The CDR3 DNA is TGTGCCAGCAGCGTAGACGGTAGCGGGGTCTCCACGGGGCAGTTCTTC. Translated: CASSVDGSGVSTGQFF.

The genes are TRBV30 and TRBJ2-1, with D possibly being TRBD2 (6 bases). In germline, CDR1 is GTSNPN, CDR2 SVGIG (reference sequence). V was clipped by 7 bases and J by 5 bases, with 15 bases between them. The CDR3 is 13 amino acids. CDR3 residues: CASTASVHNEQFF. As DNA, the CDR3 is TGTGCCTCTACCGCTAGCGTCCACAATGAGCAGTTCTTC.

This clonotype has more than one count but fewer than ten. This sequence joins TRBV15 and TRBJ2-1; 11 bases match TRBD2. Trimming at V came to 1 base and at J to 2 bases, leaving 4 bases not matched to a gene. Looked up from germline, CDR1 is LNHNV and CDR2 is YYDKDF (reference sequence). The CDR3 loop spans 17 amino acids. DNA of the CDR3: TGTGCCACCAGCAGAGGGATAGCGGGGGGGCCCTACAATGAGCAGTTCTTC. It specifies CATSRGIAGGPYNEQFF.

V and J are TRBV4-1 and TRBJ2-7; 10 nucleotides align to TRBD2. CDR1 and CDR2 from the germline V gene are MGHRA and YSYEKL. With 4 bases clipped from V and 0 bases from J, the junction kept 3 bases outside the gene matches. The CDR3 consists of 15 residues. The CDR3 here is CASSPLAGTSYEQYF. The CDR3 coding sequence is TGCGCCAGCAGCCCACTAGCGGGGACCTCCTACGAGCAGTACTTC.

The sample holds many counts of this clonotype. CDR3 sequence: CASSSVAGGATDTQYF. As DNA, the CDR3 is TGTGCCAGCAGCTCAGTAGCGGGAGGAGCCACAGATACGCAGTATTTT. V is TRBV7-2 and J is TRBJ2-3; 10 bases map to TRBD2. The germline V gene has CDR1 SGHTA and CDR2 FQGNSA. CDR3 length: 16 amino acids. After removal of 4 bases from V and 2 bases from J, the junction contained 6 bases not matched to a gene.

This clonotype has at least ten counts. The rearrangement uses TRBV6-2 or TRBV6-3 and TRBJ2-3, with TRBD2 identical over 8 bases. V gave up 2 bases and J gave up 6 bases; unmatched junction bases: 7. The length of the CDR3 is 15 residues. The germline gives CDR1 MNHEY, CDR2 SVGEGT. The CDR3 protein is CASSYGLAVRDTQYF. For the CDR3, the DNA is TGTGCCAGCAGTTACGGACTAGCAGTCCGGGATACGCAGTATTTT.

Note on this clonotype: A much larger clonotype is one base distant, so this may be a read error. CDR3 coding DNA: TGCGCCAGCAGCTTCGGGAGGCCGACTCGCTACACCGGGGAGCTGTTTTTT. Its protein product is CASSFGRPTRYTGELFF. The rearrangement uses TRBV5-1 and TRBJ2-2; 7 positions match TRBD2. The CDR3 totals 17 residues. The trim removed 2 bases at V and 3 bases at J, leaving 10 bases unmatched. Germline loops: CDR1 SGHRS, CDR2 YFSETQ.

The V and J genes are TRBV28 and TRBJ1-3; TRBD1 aligns across 7 bases. CDR1 is MDHEN and CDR2 is SYDVKM in the germline V gene. The CDR3 loop spans 16 amino acids. The ends lost 6 bases at V and 0 bases at J; junction bases unmatched: 8. CDR3 in amino acids: CASSRIYRGSGNTIYF. In DNA, the CDR3 is TGTGCCAGCAGCCGAATATACAGGGGCTCTGGAAACACCATATATTTT.

A remark on this clonotype: Just one base apart from a much larger clone, this may be a read error. V and J are TRBV3-1 and TRBJ2-6, with D possibly being TRBD1 (5 bases). With the DNA end fitting TRBJ2-1 better, the J assignment may be wrong. The CDR3 loop spans 16 amino acids. Looked up from germline, CDR1 is LGHDT and CDR2 is YNNKEL (reference sequence). The CDR3: CASSQEPALPGYEQFF. CDR3 in DNA: TGTGCCAGCAGCCAAGAGCCAGCCTTACCAGGGTACGAGCAGTTCTTC.

This clonotype was counted ten times or more. The rearrangement joins TRBV28 to TRBJ2-7, with 8 bases identical to TRBD1. The CDR3 length is 15 residues. Trimming took 6 bases from V and 4 from J; bases not matched to a gene: 11. Germline CDR1 MDHEN, CDR2 SYDVKM. The CDR3 DNA reads as TGTGCCAGCAGCCCTCGGACAGGGAGAGGGTACGAGCAGTACTTC. Translated: CASSPRTGRGYEQYF.

Details on this clonotype: A much larger clonotype is one base distant, so this may be a read error. CDR3: CASVQGTNEQYF. The DNA of the CDR3 is TGTGCCAGCGTCCAGGGGACGAACGAGCAGTACTTC. The V and J genes are TRBV28 and TRBJ2-7, with TRBD1 as a possible D gene (6 bases). This CDR3 spans 12 amino acids. CDR1 and CDR2 (germline): MDHEN, SYDVKM. Trimming stripped 8 bases from V and 5 bases from J, with 13 bases between.

This clonotype has more than one count but fewer than ten. The J gene is TRBJ1-2, the V gene TRBV3-1; a weak D match, TRBD1 (6 bases). This CDR3 comprises 13 residues. Germline loops: CDR1 LGHDT, CDR2 YNNKEL (reference sequence). Deletions cut 7 bases from V and 0 bases from J, with 9 bases between. CDR3 loop: CASKGQTNYGYTF. CDR3 nucleotide sequence: TGTGCCAGCAAAGGACAGACTAACTATGGCTACACCTTC.

This clonotype was seen many times. The rearrangement joins TRBV28 to TRBJ1-5, with D hard to call. The CDR3 runs to 14 residues. The V end lost 2 bases, the J end lost 7 bases, and 12 bases lay between the germline ends. The V gene's germline CDR1 is MDHEN and CDR2 SYDVKM. This CDR3 reads CASSLGVGWQPQHF. The CDR3 nucleotides read TGTGCCAGCAGTTTAGGGGTGGGTTGGCAGCCCCAGCATTTT.

This chain connects TRBV12-3 or TRBV12-4 to TRBJ1-2, with TRBD1 matching 7 bases. The CDR3 loop spans 14 amino acids. With 6 bases clipped from V and 0 bases from J, the junction kept 4 bases outside the gene matches. CDR3 sequence reads: CASRTGQANYGYTF. The CDR3 nucleotides are TGTGCCAGCAGAACAGGACAGGCTAACTATGGCTACACCTTC.

V usage is TRBV28 and J usage is TRBJ1-2; D ambiguous. CDR3 length: 12 residues. The germline gives CDR1 MDHEN, CDR2 SYDVKM. Trimming removed 11 bases at V and 0 bases at J, with 10 bases between. The DNA of the CDR3 is TGTGCCCTCCAGGAAACTAACTATGGCTACACCTTC. Residues: CALQETNYGYTF.

The gene calls are TRBV7-9 and TRBJ2-5; no clear D. Germline V gene sequence: CDR1 SEHNR, CDR2 FQNEAQ (reference sequence). Trimming took 5 bases from V and 5 from J, leaving 12 bases between them. CDR3 length: 13 amino acids. CDR3 residues: CASSPSEWETQYF. The CDR3 nucleotides read TGTGCCAGCAGCCCCTCCGAGTGGGAGACCCAGTACTTC.

The CDR3 protein is CATMGRSGELFF. CDR3 bases: TGTGCCACCATGGGACGCAGCGGGGAGCTGTTTTTT. The chain is built from TRBV12-3 or TRBV12-4 and TRBJ2-2; D may correspond to TRBD1 or TRBD2 (5 bases each). CDR3 size: 12 residues. V shed 10 bases and J shed 7 bases, with 13 bases lying between them.

This clonotype was seen ten or more times. The rearrangement uses TRBV2 and TRBJ2-7; D is ambiguous. This CDR3 contains 12 residues. CDR1 and CDR2 (germline): SNHLY, FYNNEI. V lost 11 bases to trimming and J lost 6 bases, with 17 bases between them. CDR3 DNA: TGTGCCTCCCGGTGGGAATCCACCGAGCAGTACTTC. Protein sequence: CASRWESTEQYF.

CDR3 nucleotide sequence: TGTGCCATCAGTGGAGATCAGGGGGCGTCCTATGGCTACACCTTC. It specifies CAISGDQGASYGYTF. V is TRBV10-3 and J is TRBJ1-2; TRBD1 aligns across 8 bases. Germline CDR1 ENHRY, CDR2 SYGVKD. This CDR3 spans 15 amino acids. Germline trimming cut 4 bases from V and 4 bases from J; bases unmatched to any gene: 8.

A remark on this clonotype: A read error is possible here, since a much larger clone lies one base away. This chain joins TRBV6-1 and TRBJ2-1; D may match TRBD1 or TRBD2 (6 bases each). The CDR3 has 15 residues. V lost 7 bases and J 5 bases, leaving 18 bases between the germline ends. Germline loops: CDR1 MNHNS, CDR2 SASEGT. The CDR3 DNA follows: TGTGCCAGCACCATTCCGGGACGGGGGCACAATGAGCAGTTCTTC. It translates to CASTIPGRGHNEQFF.

This clonotype was observed many times. The V call is TRBV20-1, the J call TRBJ2-7; D not certain. The germline V and J ends were trimmed by 6 bases and 2 bases, with 14 bases remaining between them. The CDR3 sequence is 13 residues long. Germline V CDR1 and CDR2: DFQATT, SNEGSKA (reference sequence). Written as DNA, the CDR3 is TGCAGTGCAAACAAAAGGCAAACCTACGAGCAGTACTTC. This encodes CSANKRQTYEQYF.

This clonotype has ten or more counts. The chain carries TRBV2 and TRBJ2-7; D is possibly TRBD2 (6 bases). Germline CDR1 SNHLY, CDR2 FYNNEI. CDR3 length equals 14 residues. Trimming took off 8 bases at V and 5 bases at J, with 19 bases between the two ends. DNA for the CDR3: TGTGCCAGCTGCGTCCTCAACTGGAGGGACGAGCAGTACTTC. Residues: CASCVLNWRDEQYF.